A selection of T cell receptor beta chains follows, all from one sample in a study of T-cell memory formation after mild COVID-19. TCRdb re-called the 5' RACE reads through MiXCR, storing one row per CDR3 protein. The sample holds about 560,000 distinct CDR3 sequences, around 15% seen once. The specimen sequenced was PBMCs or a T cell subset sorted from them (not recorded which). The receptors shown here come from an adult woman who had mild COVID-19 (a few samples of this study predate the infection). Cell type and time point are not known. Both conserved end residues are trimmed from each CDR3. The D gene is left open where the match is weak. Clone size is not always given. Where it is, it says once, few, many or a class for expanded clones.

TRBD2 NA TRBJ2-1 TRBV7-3 ASSLGSLAAGKQF
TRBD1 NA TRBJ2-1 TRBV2 ASRPGQAYNEQF
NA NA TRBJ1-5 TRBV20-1 SAGLGESNQPQH
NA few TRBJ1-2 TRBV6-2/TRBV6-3 ASSQISYGYT
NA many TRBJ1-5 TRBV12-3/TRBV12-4 ASRAARNQPQH
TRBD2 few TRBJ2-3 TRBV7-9 ASSQTSGRSLIDLYTQY
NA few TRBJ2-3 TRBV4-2 ASSQASAYMDTQY
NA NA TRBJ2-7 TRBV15 ATSRTLSSYEQY
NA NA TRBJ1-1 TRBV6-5 ACARAGVGEAF
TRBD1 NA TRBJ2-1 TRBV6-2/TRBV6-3 ASTNRDSKSYNEQF
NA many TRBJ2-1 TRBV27 ASSSQRGSSYNEQF
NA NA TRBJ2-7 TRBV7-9 ASSLEGGIWDEQY
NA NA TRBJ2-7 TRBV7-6 ASSLGGQMLYYEQY